This T cell receptor (beta chain) appears in the sequencing data of a study of glioma-infiltrating T cells after dendritic cell vaccination. Patients had residual fresh-frozen tumor tissue and more than two years of survival data. This CDR3 spans 16 amino acids. The V end was cut by 0 bases, the J end by 0 bases, with 11 bases between. Per germline, CDR1 SGHNT and CDR2 YENEEA. Some clones are missing from TCRdb's copy, which holds only in-frame ones; the method was immunoSEQ multiplex PCR. There are roughly 51,000 clones in the sample; roughly 85% occur only once, and roughly an eighth lies in the top ten.

The J gene is TRBJ1-1, the V gene TRBV11-3, with TRBD1 as a possible D gene (6 bases). Sequences were derived from blood, sampled before dendritic cell vaccination. The TCR originated in a human donor with glioblastoma. DNA for the CDR3: TGTGCCAGCAGCTTAGATCTGGGGGCCATGAACACTGAAGCTTTCTTT. As protein: CASSLDLGAMNTEAFF.